This is a list of T cell receptor beta chains from one sample in a study of human T cells and chemical hapten exposure. TCRdb reprocessed the RACE reads with MiXCR, giving one entry per CDR3 protein. The data hold over 85,000 distinct CDR3 sequences, with approximately 8.2% observed a single time. The specimen was whole blood. These receptors originate from a female donor in good health. Some clones in this sample may be carry-over from other donors' samples. Both conserved end residues are part of each CDR3. The D gene is left open where the match is weak. Clone size, where shown, is once, few, many, or a class for clones that have expanded.

D: TRBD2
V: TRBV7-8
J: TRBJ2-3
size: few
DNA: TGTGCCAGCAGCTTAGGGTTCAAGCGGGAGGTAGGCGCAGATACGCAGTATTTT
CDR3: CASSLGFKREVGADTQYF

D: TRBD1
V: TRBV7-2
J: TRBJ1-4
size: few
DNA: TGTGCCAGCAGTTTTTCAGGGGGAACTAATGAAAAACTGTTTTTT
CDR3: CASSFSGGTNEKLFF

D: .
V: TRBV27
J: TRBJ1-6
size: .
DNA: TGTGCCAGCAGCAGGGGTAGTTCACCCCTCCACTTT
CDR3: CASSRGSSPLHF

D: .
V: TRBV2
J: TRBJ2-4
size: .
DNA: TGTGCGAGCAGAGAGGGTCTAGCCAAAAACATTCAGTACTTC
CDR3: CASREGLAKNIQYF

D: TRBD2
V: TRBV11-2
J: TRBJ2-3
size: few
DNA: TGTGCCAGCAGCCCCTTAGCGGGAGTGTTTACAGATACGCAGTATTTT
CDR3: CASSPLAGVFTDTQYF

D: TRBD2
V: TRBV20-1
J: TRBJ2-1
size: once
DNA: TGCAGTGCACACTGGAGCGGGAGGGCATCAGATGAGCAGTTCTTC
CDR3: CSAHWSGRASDEQFF

D: TRBD2
V: TRBV7-2
J: TRBJ2-7
size: few
DNA: TGTGCCAGCAGCCCGGGGGCTAGCGGGAACTACGAGCAGTACTTC
CDR3: CASSPGASGNYEQYF

D: .
V: TRBV10-3
J: TRBJ2-1
size: .
DNA: TGTGCCATCAGTGGTTATGTCAACAATGAGCAGTTCTTC
CDR3: CAISGYVNNEQFF

D: TRBD1
V: TRBV20-1
J: TRBJ1-2
size: few
DNA: TGCAGTGCTAGAGAGGAAGGGGGCGCCACTAACTATGGCTACACCTTC
CDR3: CSAREEGGATNYGYTF

D: TRBD2
V: TRBV5-1
J: TRBJ2-2
size: .
DNA: TGCGCCAGCACCCCCCTGGCGGGAGTAGTCGGGGAGCTGTTTTTT
CDR3: CASTPLAGVVGELFF

D: TRBD2
V: TRBV14
J: TRBJ2-2
size: .
DNA: TGTGCCAGCAGCCCGTTGACTAGCGGGGTAGCCGGGGAGCTGTTTTTT
CDR3: CASSPLTSGVAGELFF

D: .
V: TRBV3-1
J: TRBJ1-4
size: .
DNA: TGTGCCAGCAGCCCCACAGGGAACGAAAAACTGTTTTTT
CDR3: CASSPTGNEKLFF

D: TRBD1
V: TRBV6-6
J: TRBJ2-7
size: many
DNA: TGTGCCAGCGGGACAGGGAACGAGCAGTACTTC
CDR3: CASGTGNEQYF

D: .
V: TRBV6-5
J: TRBJ1-2
size: few
DNA: TGTGCCAGCAACAAGGGTCCCAATAACTATGGCTACACCTTC
CDR3: CASNKGPNNYGYTF

D: TRBD2
V: TRBV20-1
J: TRBJ2-7
size: many
DNA: TGCAGTGCGCCCCTCCCTTATTCTAGCGGGAGAGCCGAGCAGTACTTC
CDR3: CSAPLPYSSGRAEQYF

D: .
V: TRBV6-2/TRBV6-3
J: TRBJ1-5
size: .
DNA: TGTGCCAGCAGAGGCAGGGTCAGCAATCAGCCCCAGCATTTT
CDR3: CASRGRVSNQPQHF

D: TRBD1
V: TRBV27
J: TRBJ2-7
size: .
DNA: TGTGCCAGCAGTTTACCAGGACAGGGGGTCTACGAGCAGTACTTC
CDR3: CASSLPGQGVYEQYF

D: TRBD2
V: TRBV2
J: TRBJ2-1
size: .
DNA: TGTGCCAGCAGTGAACCGCTAGCGGGAGGCAGGGACAATGAGCAGTTCTTC
CDR3: CASSEPLAGGRDNEQFF

D: .
V: TRBV12-3/TRBV12-4
J: TRBJ1-6
size: many
DNA: TGTGCCAGCACCCGCGAAAGGTCACCCCTCCACTTT
CDR3: CASTRERSPLHF

D: TRBD2
V: TRBV5-6
J: TRBJ2-1
size: few
DNA: TGTGCCAGCAGCCCAGACTGGCGGGAGAACTACAATGAGCAGTTCTTC
CDR3: CASSPDWRENYNEQFF

D: .
V: TRBV30
J: TRBJ1-1
size: .
DNA: TGTGCCTGGAGTGTACCCAGGATGACTGAAGCTTTCTTT
CDR3: CAWSVPRMTEAFF

D: .
V: TRBV6-2/TRBV6-3
J: TRBJ2-1
size: few
DNA: TGTGCCAGCAGTTACTCTCCAAATGAGCAGTTCTTC
CDR3: CASSYSPNEQFF

D: .
V: TRBV29-1
J: TRBJ2-7
size: .
DNA: TGCAGCGTTGAGGGAGTAGCCACATTCGAGCAGTACTTC
CDR3: CSVEGVATFEQYF

D: .
V: TRBV6-6
J: TRBJ1-6
size: .
DNA: TGTGCCAGCAGGTCCTCGGGGGGCCCAGGGAATTCACCCCTCCACTTT
CDR3: CASRSSGGPGNSPLHF

D: .
V: TRBV7-3
J: TRBJ2-3
size: many
DNA: TGTGCCAGCAGCCTAAGCGGAGTGAGCACAGATACGCAGTATTTT
CDR3: CASSLSGVSTDTQYF

D: .
V: TRBV7-2
J: TRBJ2-2
size: few
DNA: TGTGCCAGCAGCTTAATGAGCGTCTCCGGGGAGCTGTTTTTT
CDR3: CASSLMSVSGELFF

D: .
V: TRBV5-1
J: TRBJ1-1
size: many
DNA: TGCGCCAGCAGCTTGTTTGGCAGGTCAGACACTGAAGCTTTCTTT
CDR3: CASSLFGRSDTEAFF

D: .
V: TRBV7-6
J: TRBJ2-1
size: .
DNA: TGTGCCAGCAGCCCGGAGTTGGGGGCATTGAATGAGCAGTTCTTC
CDR3: CASSPELGALNEQFF

D: .
V: TRBV7-6
J: TRBJ2-2
size: few
DNA: TGTGCCAGCAGTACTGGGTACACCGGGGAGCTGTTTTTT
CDR3: CASSTGYTGELFF

D: .
V: TRBV7-2
J: TRBJ2-6
size: many
DNA: TGTGCCAGCAGCATAACAGGGTCCTACTCTGGGGCCAACGTCCTGACTTTC
CDR3: CASSITGSYSGANVLTF

D: .
V: TRBV29-1
J: TRBJ1-4
size: .
DNA: TGCAGCGTTGCGACAGGTTTTGAAAAACTGTTTTTT
CDR3: CSVATGFEKLFF

D: .
V: TRBV5-1
J: TRBJ2-2
size: few
DNA: TGCGCCAGCAGCTTGGACCCCGGGACCGCGAACACCGGGGAGCTGTTTTTT
CDR3: CASSLDPGTANTGELFF

D: TRBD2
V: TRBV7-9
J: TRBJ2-7
size: many
DNA: TGTGCCAGCAGCTTAGCTATAGCGGGAGGGCCCGAGCAGTACTTC
CDR3: CASSLAIAGGPEQYF

D: .
V: TRBV5-4
J: TRBJ2-1
size: .
DNA: TGTGACAGCAGCTTGGTTCCGGGGAATGAGCAGTTCTTC
CDR3: CDSSLVPGNEQFF

D: .
V: TRBV6-5
J: TRBJ2-7
size: many
DNA: TGTGCCAGCAGTTACGGGGCGTCATTCTACGAGCAGTACTTC
CDR3: CASSYGASFYEQYF

D: .
V: TRBV12-3/TRBV12-4
J: TRBJ1-4
size: many
DNA: TGTGCCAGCAGTAAACTACTCGGGACACTTAATGAAAAACTGTTTTTT
CDR3: CASSKLLGTLNEKLFF

D: .
V: TRBV5-1
J: TRBJ2-3
size: many
DNA: TGCGCCAGCAGCTTGGGGTCGACTAACACAGATACGCAGTATTTT
CDR3: CASSLGSTNTDTQYF

D: .
V: TRBV2
J: TRBJ1-4
size: few
DNA: TGTGCCAGCAGTGAGTTCGGGAGAGGTGAAAAACTGTTTTTT
CDR3: CASSEFGRGEKLFF

D: TRBD1
V: TRBV10-1
J: TRBJ2-5
size: .
DNA: TGCGCCAGCAGTGAAGGAGACAGGGGACCCGGAGGAGAGACCCAGTACTTC
CDR3: CASSEGDRGPGGETQYF

D: .
V: TRBV20-1
J: TRBJ2-3
size: .
DNA: TGCAGTGTTCGACAGACCCCCAGCACAGATACGCAGTATTTT
CDR3: CSVRQTPSTDTQYF

D: TRBD2
V: TRBV20-1
J: TRBJ2-1
size: many
DNA: TGCAGTGCTAGCGGGAGGGCCACCTACAATGAGCAGTTCTTC
CDR3: CSASGRATYNEQFF

D: .
V: TRBV7-3
J: TRBJ2-1
size: few
DNA: TGTGCCAGCAGCCAGACAGGCAACGCTTACAATGAGCAGTTCTTC
CDR3: CASSQTGNAYNEQFF

D: TRBD1
V: TRBV28
J: TRBJ1-4
size: .
DNA: TGTGCCAGCAGTTTCCGAGGGGGCCCGGTTAATGAAAAACTGTTTTTT
CDR3: CASSFRGGPVNEKLFF

D: .
V: TRBV14
J: TRBJ1-1
size: few
DNA: TGTGCCAGCGCCCTTTGGAGCACTGAAGCTTTCTTT
CDR3: CASALWSTEAFF

D: .
V: TRBV6-1
J: TRBJ1-4
size: .
DNA: TGTGCCAGCAGTGAACGTAATCCCCCACGGAATGAAAAACTGTTTTTT
CDR3: CASSERNPPRNEKLFF

D: .
V: TRBV3-1
J: TRBJ2-7
size: few
DNA: TGTGCCAGCAGCCAGAGGGGCGCGACCTACGAGCAGTACTTC
CDR3: CASSQRGATYEQYF

D: TRBD2
V: TRBV6-2/TRBV6-3
J: TRBJ2-1
size: few
DNA: TGTGCCAGCAGGACTAGCACCCTACGCCCTGAGCAGTTCTTC
CDR3: CASRTSTLRPEQFF

D: .
V: TRBV4-1
J: TRBJ2-7
size: many
DNA: TGCGCCAGCAGCGCTCCGGCCAGGGGCAACGAGCAGTACTTC
CDR3: CASSAPARGNEQYF

D: .
V: TRBV5-1
J: TRBJ2-7
size: .
DNA: TGCGCCAGCAGCCCCGAAGGACGCAATTACGAGCAGTACTTC
CDR3: CASSPEGRNYEQYF

D: .
V: TRBV20-1
J: TRBJ1-2
size: many
DNA: TGCAGTGCTAGAGATCAAGGGGCCTATGGCTACACCTTC
CDR3: CSARDQGAYGYTF